This entry features one T cell receptor (beta chain) sequence. Its antigen is undetermined. TCRdb analysed the 5' RACE reads with MiXCR anew, one entry per CDR3 protein. Of 1.5 million to 2 million distinct CDR3 sequences detected, roughly 35% appear once; the ten largest clones hold about 0.25%. The data belong to a study of identical twins. Findings and limits, study-wide: Zero-insertion analyses could be partly confounded by invariant MAIT and iNKT cells.

This sequence originates from a newborn girl in good health. The sample was cord blood.

The CDR3 region is CASSWTGGGDQPQHF. CDR3 DNA: TGTGCCAGCAGTTGGACAGGGGGAGGCGATCAGCCCCAGCATTTT. This chain links TRBV2 with TRBJ1-5; TRBD1 matches at 10 bases. This CDR3 contains 15 residues. V lost 5 bases to trimming and J lost 5 bases; unmatched junction nucleotides: 6. Per germline, CDR1 SNHLY and CDR2 FYNNEI.